These 14 T cell receptor beta chains share one sample of origin, sequenced in a study of PD-1 blockade in classical Hodgkin lymphoma. Time point: cycle 4 day 1 (C4D1), after six to seven weeks of nivolumab. Brentuximab vedotin exposure varied, and every patient relapsed after autologous stem cell transplantation. Clones were sequenced by immunoSEQ multiplex PCR, and TCRdb holds only the in-frame ones, with some missing. Of about 41,000 clones listed, approximately 71% were seen once; the top ten hold approximately 2.4%. The specimen was peripheral blood mononuclear cells (PBMCs), collected before the fourth cycle of nivolumab. Receptors were obtained from a human donor with classical Hodgkin lymphoma.

This sequence joins TRBV19 and TRBJ1-1; 7 bases are shared with TRBD1. V shed 7 bases and J 9 bases; nucleotides not matched to a gene: 8. CDR1 and CDR2 (germline): LNHDA, SQIVND (reference sequence). The CDR3 consists of 12 residues. In nucleotides, the CDR3 is TGTGCCAGTAAACTTGGGACAGAGAAAGCTTTCTTT. Its translation is CASKLGTEKAFF.

DNA of the CDR3: TGTGCCAGCAGTTTCGTTGGGTGGAGCAATCAGCCCCAGCATTTT. This codes for CASSFVGWSNQPQHF. This chain uses TRBV28 with TRBJ1-5, with no clear D. The CDR3 is made up of 15 amino acids. Germline values: CDR1 MDHEN, CDR2 SYDVKM. V lost 3 bases and J lost 1, with 10 bases in between.

This clone was recorded a few times. This chain connects TRBV28 to TRBJ2-7; 8 nucleotides match TRBD2. V shed 4 bases, J shed 1 base, and the junction held 9 bases outside the gene matches. CDR1 and CDR2 from the germline V gene are MDHEN and SYDVKM. The CDR3 spans 16 residues. The CDR3 nucleotides read TGTGCCAGCAGTTCCCCCCTCACTAGCGGTTCCTACGAGCAGTACTTC. As protein: CASSSPLTSGSYEQYF.

This clone is categorized as medium-sized. The V gene is TRBV6-6, the J gene TRBJ2-7; 7 bases are shared with TRBD1. CDR1 is MNHNY and CDR2 is SVGAGI in the germline V gene (reference sequence). The length of the CDR3 is 13 residues. V dropped 6 bases and J dropped 5; count of bases not matched to a gene: 7. Here the CDR3 reads CASSTGVLDEQYF. The CDR3 region has the DNA TGTGCCAGCAGCACAGGGGTGCTCGACGAGCAGTACTTC.

This clone came up a few times. The chain has TRBV19 and TRBJ1-2, with unresolved D. The CDR3 sequence is 16 residues long. Per the germline V gene, CDR1 is LNHDA and CDR2 is SQIVND (reference sequence). V was shortened by 5 bases and J by 3 bases, with 19 bases between the two germline ends. CDR3 bases: TGTGCCAGTAGTGTAACGGACTCCCGTCGGGACTATGGCTACACCTTC. As protein: CASSVTDSRRDYGYTF.

The rearrangement uses TRBV5-1 and TRBJ2-7, with 7 bases matching TRBD2. From germline, CDR1 is SGHRS and CDR2 YFSETQ. V dropped 4 bases and J dropped 3; count of bases not matched to a gene: 13. This CDR3 has 16 amino acids. In DNA form, the CDR3 reads TGCGCCAGCAGCCCAATTGGCGGGGGTAAGGACTACGAGCAGTACTTC. Residues: CASSPIGGGKDYEQYF.

J is TRBJ2-1 and V is TRBV7-8; 11 positions match TRBD2. Germline CDR1 and CDR2: SGHVS and FQNEAQ. The trim removed 5 bases at V and 5 bases at J, leaving 5 bases unmatched. This CDR3 is 15 amino acids long. CDR3 nucleotides: TGTGCCAGCAGCCCACCTAGCGGGGGGCACAATGAGCAGTTCTTC. Translated: CASSPPSGGHNEQFF.

The chain employs TRBV10-3 and TRBJ2-3, with D possibly TRBD2 on 7 matching bases. Germline-derived CDR1 and CDR2 are ENHRY and SYGVKD. The CDR3 has 16 amino acids. V lost 0 bases and J lost 6, with 16 bases in between. The CDR3 loop is CAISESVVRGRDTQYF. For the CDR3, the DNA is TGTGCCATCAGTGAGTCGGTAGTGCGGGGGCGGGATACGCAGTATTTT.

The V and J genes are TRBV2 and TRBJ2-2; D uncertain. Germline lookup yields CDR1 SNHLY and CDR2 FYNNEI. Trimming took 5 bases from V and 0 from J, leaving 7 bases between them. The CDR3 contains 14 residues. In nucleotides, the CDR3 is TGTGCCAGCAGTCGCGGTACGAACACCGGGGAGCTGTTTTTT. Translating gives CASSRGTNTGELFF. The full variable domain, its missing parts supplied by reference TRBV2 and TRBJ2-2, is EPEVTQTPSHQVTQMGQEVILRCVPISNHLYFYWYRQILGQKVEFLVSFYNNEISEKSEIFDDQFSVERPDGSNFTLKIRSTKLEDSAMYFCASSRGTNTGELFFGEGSRLTVL.

This sequence joins TRBV18 and TRBJ2-1; 7 nucleotides align to TRBD1. The CDR3 is 15 amino acids. The germline CDR1 and CDR2 sequences are KGHSH and LQKENI. V lost 2 bases to trimming and J lost 6 bases; unmatched junction nucleotides: 7. The chain's CDR3 is CASSPTGEVVNEQFF. In nucleotides, the CDR3 is TGTGCCAGCTCACCAACAGGGGAAGTAGTCAATGAGCAGTTCTTC.

The V and J genes are TRBV6-6 and TRBJ1-1; D uncertain. Trimming shortened V by 4 bases and J by 0 bases, and 6 bases separated the two germline ends. CDR1 is MNHNY, CDR2 SVGAGI, per germline (reference sequence). This CDR3 is built from 13 residues. CDR3 nucleotides: TGTGCCAGCAGTTTCGGGCTGAACACTGAAGCTTTCTTT. This codes for CASSFGLNTEAFF.

This chain links TRBV5-6 with TRBJ1-6; D might be TRBD1 (5 bases). This CDR3 comprises 16 residues. Trimming pared 0 bases from V and 7 bases from J, leaving 14 bases between. CDR1 and CDR2 (germline): SGHDT, YYEEEE. The CDR3 region is CASSLGTGGINSPLHF. The DNA of the CDR3 is TGTGCCAGCAGCTTGGGCACAGGAGGGATAAATTCACCCCTCCACTTT.

This clone was recorded once. V and J are TRBV4-1 and TRBJ2-3; 8 positions agree with TRBD2. Germline assignment: CDR1 MGHRA and CDR2 YSYEKL. V lost 5 bases to trimming and J lost 2 bases; unmatched junction nucleotides: 6. There are 15 residues in the CDR3. CDR3 in amino acids: CASSDLAGNTDTQYF. The CDR3 DNA reads TGCGCCAGCAGCGACTTAGCGGGGAACACAGATACGCAGTATTTT.

V gene TRBV4-1 combines with J gene TRBJ2-1; D remains ambiguous. The CDR3 extends over 14 amino acids. Per the germline V gene, CDR1 is MGHRA and CDR2 is YSYEKL. V lost 0 bases and J 6 bases, leaving 9 bases between the germline ends. CDR3 in amino acids: CASSQDSDLNEQFF. As DNA, the CDR3 is TGCGCCAGCAGCCAAGACTCCGACCTCAATGAGCAGTTCTTC.